This passage covers 3 T cell receptor beta chains from one sample sequenced in a study of regulatory T cells in long-lasting Graves disease. Stated time point: newly diagnosed GD, antithyroid drugs for less than 3 months. The TCR library was prepared using RNA isolated from PBMCs. Both iRepertoire HTBI primers and Arm-PCR of CDR3 regions were used to build the TCR beta libraries. Using its own MiXCR run on the multiplex PCR reads, TCRdb lists one record per CDR3 protein. The sample consists of a few hundred thousand distinct CDR3 sequences, more than 15% of them appearing once. These records were also assigned to another study, of T cells in Graves' hyperthyroidism and ophthalmopathy.

This sample comprised peripheral blood mononuclear cells (PBMCs), obtained at new diagnosis, from a patient treated with antithyroid drugs. The receptor set was obtained from a woman in her 30s with Graves disease.

Points on this clonotype: A far larger clone is just one base off, so this is likely a read error. Since no conserved phenylalanine or tryptophan closes the CDR3, a read error is the likely cause. The genes are TRBV6-4 and TRBJ1-2, with D perhaps matching TRBD1 (5 bases). V lost 5 bases, J lost 4 bases, and 14 bases lay in between. This CDR3 is built from 14 residues. Germline lookup yields CDR1 MRHNA and CDR2 SNTAGT. CDR3 amino acids: CASSYAGTGYGYTL. Here the CDR3 DNA reads TGTGCCAGCAGTTACGCGGGGACTGGCTATGGCTACACCCTC.

This clonotype was detected many times. The chain carries TRBV29-1 and TRBJ2-1; D not resolved. Germline-derived CDR1 and CDR2 are SQVTM and ANQGSEA. V was trimmed by 4 bases and J by 6 bases, leaving 22 bases between them. This CDR3 has 16 residues. CDR3 DNA: TGCAGCGTTGGGGCCCCATGGCTTAACCCTTTCAATGAGCAGTTCTTC. It specifies CSVGAPWLNPFNEQFF.

This clonotype was found many times. The chain is built from TRBV27 and TRBJ2-5, with D maybe TRBD2 (6 bases). CDR1 MNHEY and CDR2 SMNVEV come from the germline V gene (reference sequence). The CDR3 runs to 12 residues. Deletions cut 10 bases from V and 1 base from J, with 10 bases between. The CDR3 reads CATWDSQETQYF. The DNA of the CDR3 is TGTGCCACCTGGGACTCCCAAGAGACCCAGTACTTC.